Listed below are T cell receptor beta chains from one sample, sequenced in a study of blood T cells in healthy people across ages. TCRdb re-derived calls from the 5' RACE reads in MiXCR, one entry per CDR3 protein. The sample lists roughly 1,500,000 distinct CDR3 sequences; approximately 40% were seen once. Input material: blood. These receptors all come from a woman aged 18-29 years in good health. The CDR3 runs from the conserved cysteine through the conserved F or W. D genes are given only for firm matches. Clone sizes are given selectively: once, few, many, or a class where the clone is expanded.

V: TRBV5-1
size: .
J: TRBJ1-2
D: .
CDR3: CASTLDRRYGYTF
DNA: TGCGCCAGCACCCTCGACAGGAGATATGGCTACACCTTC

V: TRBV5-1
size: .
J: TRBJ2-1
D: TRBD2
CDR3: CASRLAEAYNEQFF
DNA: TGCGCCAGCCGACTAGCGGAGGCCTACAATGAGCAGTTCTTC

V: TRBV6-6
size: .
J: TRBJ1-1
D: .
CDR3: CAGSYGGATEAFF
DNA: TGTGCCGGCAGTTACGGAGGGGCCACTGAAGCTTTCTTT

V: TRBV25-1
size: many
J: TRBJ2-1
D: .
CDR3: CASKGDPNEQFF
DNA: TGTGCCAGCAAGGGTGATCCCAATGAGCAGTTCTTC

V: TRBV28
size: few
J: TRBJ2-6
D: .
CDR3: CASSSLGGANVLTF
DNA: TGTGCCAGCAGCTCCCTTGGGGGGGCCAACGTCCTGACTTTC

V: TRBV7-7
size: .
J: TRBJ2-3
D: .
CDR3: CASSPSGAGADTQYF
DNA: TGTGCTAGCAGCCCCTCAGGGGCGGGGGCAGATACGCAGTATTTT

V: TRBV10-3
size: few
J: TRBJ1-3
D: .
CDR3: CAISETGSGNTIYF
DNA: TGTGCCATCAGTGAGACAGGCTCTGGAAACACCATATATTTT

V: TRBV7-9
size: many
J: TRBJ2-3
D: .
CDR3: CASSSMGDPDTQYF
DNA: TGTGCCAGCAGCTCCATGGGGGATCCAGATACGCAGTATTTT

V: TRBV6-5
size: .
J: TRBJ2-3
D: TRBD2
CDR3: CASSNPGGSTDTQYF
DNA: TGTGCCAGCAGTAACCCCGGGGGGAGCACAGATACGCAGTATTTT

V: TRBV7-2
size: .
J: TRBJ2-3
D: .
CDR3: CASSLRLISTDTQYF
DNA: TGTGCCAGCAGCTTGAGGCTAATTAGCACAGATACGCAGTATTTT

V: TRBV20-1
size: .
J: TRBJ2-7
D: .
CDR3: CSARRFTGTYEQYF
DNA: TGCAGTGCTAGAAGGTTTACAGGGACCTACGAGCAGTACTTC

V: TRBV5-6
size: .
J: TRBJ1-5
D: .
CDR3: CASSLFRLSNQPQHF
DNA: TGTGCCAGCAGCTTGTTCAGACTTAGCAATCAGCCCCAGCATTTT

V: TRBV12-3/TRBV12-4
size: .
J: TRBJ2-1
D: .
CDR3: CASSPSHYDEQFF
DNA: TGTGCCAGCAGCCCCAGTCACTACGATGAGCAGTTCTTC

V: TRBV7-2
size: .
J: TRBJ1-2
D: TRBD1
CDR3: CASRDSWDSRNYGYTF
DNA: TGTGCCAGCAGGGACTCGTGGGACAGTAGGAACTATGGCTACACCTTC

V: TRBV25-1
size: .
J: TRBJ2-7
D: .
CDR3: CAGSASYEQYF
DNA: TGTGCCGGCAGTGCCAGCTACGAGCAGTACTTC

V: TRBV7-2
size: few
J: TRBJ2-5
D: TRBD2
CDR3: CASSPRLAGVGETQYF
DNA: TGTGCCAGCAGCCCGAGACTAGCGGGAGTTGGTGAGACCCAGTACTTC

V: TRBV10-3
size: .
J: TRBJ2-3
D: TRBD2
CDR3: CAISPGLGPSDTQYF
DNA: TGTGCCATCAGTCCGGGACTAGGCCCTTCAGATACGCAGTATTTT

V: TRBV6-6
size: few
J: TRBJ1-5
D: TRBD1
CDR3: CAGDGGQGLQPQHF
DNA: TGTGCCGGCGATGGGGGACAGGGCCTTCAGCCCCAGCATTTT

V: TRBV2
size: .
J: TRBJ2-7
D: TRBD1
CDR3: CVSSPRGLSYEQYF
DNA: TGTGTCAGCAGCCCCAGGGGGCTTTCATACGAGCAGTACTTC

V: TRBV7-2
size: .
J: TRBJ2-1
D: TRBD1
CDR3: CASSLDSWTGLTRGEQFF
DNA: TGTGCCAGCAGCTTAGACTCTTGGACAGGCCTAACACGGGGTGAGCAGTTCTTC

V: TRBV5-1
size: .
J: TRBJ2-5
D: .
CDR3: CASSWAQGRISETQYF
DNA: TGCGCCAGCAGCTGGGCCCAGGGGAGGATTAGCGAGACCCAGTACTTC

V: TRBV20-1
size: .
J: TRBJ1-1
D: .
CDR3: CSATHVPNTEAFF
DNA: TGCAGTGCTACCCATGTCCCGAACACTGAAGCTTTCTTT

V: TRBV7-2
size: .
J: TRBJ1-1
D: .
CDR3: CASSPRGGAMNTEAFF
DNA: TGTGCCAGCAGCCCCCGGGGAGGGGCTATGAACACTGAAGCTTTCTTT

V: TRBV2
size: few
J: TRBJ1-5
D: .
CDR3: CASSVLALGPQHF
DNA: TGTGCCAGCAGTGTCCTGGCTTTGGGGCCCCAGCATTTT

V: TRBV6-5
size: .
J: TRBJ1-2
D: .
CDR3: CASSDSAGNYGYTF
DNA: TGTGCCAGCAGTGACTCGGCAGGAAACTATGGCTACACCTTC

V: TRBV6-6
size: few
J: TRBJ2-5
D: .
CDR3: CASSYGAGNTETQYF
DNA: TGTGCCAGCAGTTACGGGGCAGGGAATACGGAGACCCAGTACTTC

V: TRBV6-5
size: few
J: TRBJ2-1
D: TRBD2
CDR3: CASSSGTSPNEQFF
DNA: TGTGCCAGCAGTTCTGGGACTAGCCCCAATGAGCAGTTCTTC

V: TRBV5-6
size: .
J: TRBJ2-4
D: TRBD1
CDR3: CASETGYENIQYF
DNA: TGTGCCAGCGAGACAGGGTACGAAAACATTCAGTACTTC

V: TRBV12-5
size: .
J: TRBJ2-1
D: .
CDR3: CASGLGEAAGNEQFF
DNA: TGTGCTAGTGGTTTGGGAGAGGCCGCCGGCAATGAGCAGTTCTTC

V: TRBV24-1
size: few
J: TRBJ2-7
D: TRBD1
CDR3: CATRQGTYEQYF
DNA: TGTGCCACCAGACAGGGGACCTACGAGCAGTACTTC

V: TRBV20-1
size: .
J: TRBJ2-7
D: .
CDR3: CNARRAGDTTYEQYF
DNA: TGCAATGCTAGAAGAGCCGGGGACACCACTTACGAGCAGTACTTC

V: TRBV9
size: .
J: TRBJ2-7
D: .
CDR3: CASSTLSGFSSYEQYF
DNA: TGTGCCAGCAGCACCTTATCAGGTTTTTCCTCCTACGAGCAGTACTTC

V: TRBV6-5
size: .
J: TRBJ2-5
D: TRBD2
CDR3: CASSYFSGRGETQYF
DNA: TGTGCCAGCAGTTACTTTAGCGGGAGAGGGGAGACCCAGTACTTC

V: TRBV11-1
size: .
J: TRBJ2-1
D: .
CDR3: CASSWQAGNEQFF
DNA: TGTGCCAGCAGCTGGCAGGCCGGCAATGAGCAGTTCTTC

V: TRBV20-1
size: few
J: TRBJ2-5
D: .
CDR3: CSARDRDRRETQYF
DNA: TGCAGTGCTAGAGACAGGGACCGACGGGAGACCCAGTACTTC

V: TRBV3-1
size: .
J: TRBJ1-2
D: .
CDR3: CASSHLQGGYTF
DNA: TGTGCCAGCAGCCATCTACAAGGTGGCTACACCTTC

V: TRBV18
size: .
J: TRBJ2-5
D: TRBD1
CDR3: CASLPGQGAMKQYF
DNA: TGTGCCAGCTTACCGGGACAGGGGGCTATGAAGCAGTACTTC

V: TRBV7-2
size: once
J: TRBJ1-5
D: .
CDR3: CASSLHIGGQPQHF
DNA: TGTGCCAGCAGCTTACATATAGGCGGCCAGCCCCAGCATTTT

V: TRBV4-1
size: many
J: TRBJ2-7
D: .
CDR3: CASSQGDSYEQYF
DNA: TGCGCCAGCAGCCAAGGTGATAGCTACGAGCAGTACTTC

V: TRBV20-1
size: once
J: TRBJ1-4
D: .
CDR3: CGARDRTGTTELFF
DNA: TGCGGTGCTAGGGACCGGACGGGCACGACGGAACTGTTTTTT

V: TRBV6-1
size: few
J: TRBJ2-3
D: .
CDR3: CASMGQGLQSGTDTQYF
DNA: TGTGCCAGCATGGGTCAGGGTCTCCAGAGTGGGACAGATACGCAGTATTTT

V: TRBV10-3
size: few
J: TRBJ2-1
D: .
CDR3: CAISDTGISYNEQFF
DNA: TGTGCCATCAGTGACACCGGGATCTCCTACAATGAGCAGTTCTTC

V: TRBV12-3/TRBV12-4
size: .
J: TRBJ2-1
D: .
CDR3: CASSFSGRVDQFF
DNA: TGTGCCAGCAGTTTCTCGGGCAGGGTCGACCAGTTCTTC

V: TRBV29-1
size: few
J: TRBJ2-3
D: TRBD2
CDR3: CSVVSGSDTQYF
DNA: TGCAGCGTTGTTAGCGGGAGTGATACGCAGTATTTT

V: TRBV12-3/TRBV12-4
size: few
J: TRBJ2-1
D: TRBD2
CDR3: CASTRQRGGVYNEQFF
DNA: TGTGCCAGCACCCGACAGCGGGGGGGCGTGTACAATGAGCAGTTCTTC

V: TRBV4-2
size: .
J: TRBJ2-7
D: TRBD1
CDR3: CASSQEGQGGGYEQYF
DNA: TGTGCCAGCAGCCAAGAGGGACAGGGCGGTGGGTACGAGCAGTACTTC

V: TRBV7-9
size: .
J: TRBJ2-1
D: TRBD2
CDR3: CASSSPETSGRFNEQFF
DNA: TGTGCCAGCAGCTCCCCCGAGACTAGCGGGAGATTCAATGAGCAGTTCTTC

V: TRBV30
size: .
J: TRBJ2-1
D: TRBD2
CDR3: CAWSEPGLGRYEQFF
DNA: TGTGCCTGGAGCGAACCGGGACTAGGGCGCTATGAGCAGTTCTTC

V: TRBV28
size: .
J: TRBJ2-7
D: .
CDR3: CASRKTNAREQYF
DNA: TGTGCCAGCAGGAAGACTAACGCGAGAGAGCAGTACTTC

V: TRBV9
size: .
J: TRBJ2-3
D: TRBD1
CDR3: CASSVGVGQGRTDTQYF
DNA: TGTGCCAGCAGCGTAGGGGTCGGACAGGGTCGTACAGATACGCAGTATTTT

V: TRBV5-1
size: few
J: TRBJ2-3
D: TRBD2
CDR3: CASSLRTSGISTDTQYF
DNA: TGCGCCAGCAGCTTGAGGACTAGCGGGATTAGCACAGATACGCAGTATTTT

V: TRBV27
size: .
J: TRBJ2-1
D: .
CDR3: CASKPGTAWPKQFF
DNA: TGTGCCAGCAAACCCGGGACCGCTTGGCCAAAGCAGTTCTTC

V: TRBV15
size: few
J: TRBJ2-3
D: .
CDR3: CATSRDRVRLRGTDTQYF
DNA: TGTGCCACCAGCAGAGATAGGGTGAGACTACGAGGCACAGATACGCAGTATTTT

V: TRBV7-8
size: .
J: TRBJ2-1
D: .
CDR3: CASSLGAPEQFF
DNA: TGTGCCAGCAGCTTAGGCGCGCCTGAGCAGTTCTTC

V: TRBV27
size: .
J: TRBJ1-1
D: .
CDR3: CASTLGGGATEAFF
DNA: TGTGCCAGCACCCTAGGAGGGGGGGCCACTGAAGCTTTCTTT

V: TRBV6-1
size: .
J: TRBJ1-6
D: .
CDR3: CASSETGNNSPLHF
DNA: TGTGCCAGCAGTGAAACGGGGAATAATTCACCCCTCCACTTT